The 4 T cell receptor beta chains below come from one sample, sequenced in a study of alternative splicing in chronic myeloid leukemia remission. Study information: Trial remission samples were taken at major or complete molecular response, at 12 or 24 months.

Libraries were built from poly-A-enriched mRNA from 1 ug total RNA. Reprocessing the bulk RNA-seq reads, TCRdb reports a single entry for every CDR3 protein and omits DNA. Counted here are 250 to 350 distinct CDR3 sequences, 90% to 95% occurring once; the ten biggest clones make up about 25%. The sequences come from PBMCs or total blood leukocytes (not recorded which), collected during remission. The receptors derive from an adult with chronic myeloid leukemia.

This clonotype appeared once. This sequence joins TRBV2 and TRBJ1-5. The CDR3 consists of 15 residues. Per the germline V gene, CDR1 is SNHLY and CDR2 is FYNNEI. CDR3 loop: CASSVDANSNQPQHF.

The CDR3 spells CASSSGTGVSAEAFF. J is TRBJ1-1 and V is TRBV19; as DNA is missing, the TRBD1 call by TCRdb cannot be tested. The CDR3 runs 15 residues. CDR1 and CDR2 (germline): LNHDA, SQIVND (reference sequence).

V usage is TRBV18 and J usage is TRBJ2-1; TCRdb names TRBD1, which stays unverified in the absence of DNA. Germline-derived CDR1 and CDR2 are KGHSH and LQKENI. The CDR3 has 12 residues. The CDR3 protein is CASSRGQGEQFF.

This clonotype came up once. CDR3: CAWSLQAGEQFF. The chain recombines TRBV30 with TRBJ2-1; the D gene TCRdb calls, TRBD2, cannot be checked with no DNA. The CDR3 covers 12 residues. Germline V gives CDR1 GTSNPN, CDR2 SVGIG (reference sequence).